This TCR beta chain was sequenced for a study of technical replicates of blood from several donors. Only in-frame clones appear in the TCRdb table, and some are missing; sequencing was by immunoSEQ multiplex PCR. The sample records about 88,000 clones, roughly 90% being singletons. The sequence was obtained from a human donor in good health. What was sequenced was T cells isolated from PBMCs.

The CDR3 DNA reads as TGCGCCAGCAGCCGACTAGCGGGGGCCGATGAGCAGTTCTTC. This translates into CASSRLAGADEQFF. The rearrangement joins TRBV5-1 to TRBJ2-1, with 12 bases matching TRBD2. CDR1 SGHRS and CDR2 YFSETQ come from the germline V gene. The CDR3 length is 14 residues. The ends lost 4 bases at V and 8 bases at J; junction bases unmatched: 4.